This T cell receptor beta chain was recorded in a study of beta chain features in type 1 diabetes. Study observations and caveats: Any role of HLA type in TCRB rearrangement remained unresolved here. Across all four CD4+ subsets, people with type 1 diabetes showed modestly shorter TCRB CDR3s. Compared with healthy donors, patients appeared to share more similar naive, central memory and regulatory TCRB repertoires.

The collection from each donor was one heparinised blood draw averaging around 100 mL. cDNA synthesis used the whole RNA isolate, giving expressed TCRB sequences. The average read count of naive, central memory and regulatory T cell samples was approximately 3.5 million. TCRdb keeps only in-frame clones here, not all; method: immunoSEQ multiplex PCR. This table holds fewer than 300,000 clones, roughly 11% found once. The germline V gene has CDR1 SGHTA and CDR2 FQGTGA. This CDR3 is 14 amino acids long. The germline V and J ends were trimmed by 5 bases and 6 bases, with 14 bases remaining between them. This clone was detected only a few times. Its antigen is undetermined.

The V gene is TRBV7-3, the J gene TRBJ2-4; D might be TRBD1 (5 bases). Sequenced: naive CD4+ T cells from blood. The receptor's source is a man aged 25 to 40 with type 1 diabetes. The CDR3 DNA reads TGTGCCAGCAGCCACCTTAATCAGGGAAACATTCAGTACTTC. Its protein is CASSHLNQGNIQYF.